What follows are 12 T cell receptor beta chains derived from one specimen sequenced in a study of prognosis after radiotherapy for stage I lung cancer. By two-round multiplex PCR, the TCR beta CDR3 was amplified from genomic DNA. Each TRBV and TRBJ gene had its own primer in the first PCR round. Each CDR3 protein gets one entry after TCRdb re-called the multiplex PCR reads with MiXCR. This table holds approximately 11,000 distinct CDR3 sequences, roughly 51% found once. The sample was PBMCs, taken before or after stereotactic body radiation therapy (not recorded which). These receptors were obtained from a donor older than 45 with non-small cell lung cancer.

The J gene is TRBJ2-7, the V gene TRBV6-1; D is uncertain. This CDR3 has 16 amino acids. CDR1 is MNHNS and CDR2 is SASEGT in the germline V gene. The ends were cut back, 6 bases at V and 4 bases at J, with 22 bases in the middle. The DNA of the CDR3 is TGTGCCAGCAGAACAATAGGGTTTACCAGATCTTACGAGCAGTACTTC. Translating gives CASRTIGFTRSYEQYF.

This clonotype is medium-sized within its sample. The chain carries TRBV11-2 and TRBJ2-1, with 10 bases lining up with TRBD1. The CDR3 has 15 residues. J gave up 3 bases and V 5 bases, and 4 bases lay outside the gene matches. Germline CDR1 and CDR2: SGHAT and FQNNGV. In DNA form, the CDR3 reads TGTGCCAGCAGCACCGGGACAGGGGACTACAATGAGCAGTTCTTC. As protein: CASSTGTGDYNEQFF.

CDR3 sequence: CASSPTRDPYNEQFF. The CDR3 DNA reads as TGTGCCAGTAGTCCTACCCGGGACCCGTACAATGAGCAGTTCTTC. This chain links TRBV19 with TRBJ2-1; D assignment may be TRBD1 or TRBD2 (5 bases each). The V end lost 5 bases, the J end lost 4 bases, and 15 bases lay between the germline ends. The V gene's germline CDR1 is LNHDA and CDR2 SQIVND (reference sequence). The CDR3 totals 15 residues.

V usage is TRBV28 and J usage is TRBJ2-5, with 8 bases matching TRBD1. V trimming: 6 bases; J trimming: 5 bases; junction bases outside the gene matches: 11. There are 15 residues in the CDR3. The germline CDR1 and CDR2 sequences are MDHEN and SYDVKM. In DNA, the CDR3 is TGTGCCAGCAGCGGTAACTTAAGGGACAGGGAGACCCAGTACTTC. This codes for CASSGNLRDRETQYF.

This rearrangement joins TRBV18 to TRBJ2-2, with D perhaps TRBD1 (6 bases). There are 15 residues in the CDR3. Trimming pared 2 bases from V and 5 bases from J, leaving 12 bases between. CDR1 and CDR2 from the germline V gene are KGHSH and LQKENI. The CDR3 nucleotides are TGTGCCAGCTCACCATCCAGGGGTGGGACCGGGGAGCTGTTTTTT. Translating it yields CASSPSRGGTGELFF. Using reference TRBV18 and TRBJ2-2 for the parts outside the CDR3, the full variable domain is NAGVMQNPRHLVRRRGQEARLRCSPMKGHSHVYWYRQLPEEGLKFMVYLQKENIIDESGMPKERFSAEFPKEGPSILRIQQVVRGDSAAYFCASSPSRGGTGELFFGEGSRLTVL.

By proportion, this clonotype is medium-sized. The chain recombines TRBV27 with TRBJ1-1, with D possibly matching TRBD1 (5 bases). The CDR3 length is 14 residues. CDR1 is MNHEY and CDR2 is SMNVEV in the germline V gene (reference sequence). With 5 bases removed from V and 3 bases from J, the gap between germline ends came to 13 bases. DNA for the CDR3: TGTGCCAGCAGTGCCAGGGTTCCGGACACTGAAGCTTTCTTT. Residues: CASSARVPDTEAFF.

A few counts support this clonotype. Since a much larger clone is just one base distant, this may be a read error. The V call is TRBV9, the J call TRBJ2-1, with 7 bases that match TRBD1. Unmatched junction bases numbered 6, after V lost 6 bases and J lost 6 bases. Germline values: CDR1 SGDLS, CDR2 YYNGEE. This CDR3 contains 13 residues. The CDR3 reads CASIAGDSNEQFF. In nucleotides, the CDR3 is TGTGCCAGCATCGCCGGGGACAGCAATGAGCAGTTCTTC. The variable domain in full, completed from reference TRBV9 and TRBJ2-1, reads DSGVTQTPKHLITATGQRVTLRCSPRSGDLSVYWYQQSLDQGLQFLIQYYNGEERAKGNILERFSAQQFPDLHSELNLSSLELGDSALYFCASIAGDSNEQFFGPGTRLTVL.

On this clonotype itself: A much larger clonotype is one base distant, so this may be a read error. This sequence joins TRBV6-5 and TRBJ2-5, with 9 bases aligning to TRBD2. Germline loops: CDR1 MNHEY, CDR2 SVGAGI. The CDR3 is 17 amino acids. The CDR3 sequence: CASSSPRSGSAQDTQYF. The CDR3, as DNA: TGTGCCAGCAGTTCCCCCCGTAGCGGGAGCGCACAAGATACCCAGTACTTC.

DNA for the CDR3: TGCAGTGCTAGAGTTCTCGGCTTACGGACGTTTGGGAACACTGAAGCTTTCTTT. Translating gives CSARVLGLRTFGNTEAFF. The V and J genes are TRBV20-1 and TRBJ1-1; unclear D gene. V was shortened by 1 base and J by 1 base, with 22 bases between the two germline ends. Germline CDR1 and CDR2: DFQATT and SNEGSKA (reference sequence). This CDR3 spans 18 amino acids.

This clonotype has more than one count but fewer than ten. A far larger clone differs by one base, so this is likely a read error. V is TRBV7-2 and J is TRBJ2-2; 8 positions match TRBD2. From germline, CDR1 is SGHTA and CDR2 FQGNSA. The CDR3 has 18 amino acids. CDR3 nucleotides: TGTGCCATCAGCTTAGGTTCCTCCGGGACTAGTGTGGCCGGGGAGCTGTTTTTT. Encoded protein: CAISLGSSGTSVAGELFF.

This clonotype is categorized as medium-sized. This sequence joins TRBV7-2 and TRBJ2-2, with D uncertain. Trimming removed 6 bases from V and 4 bases from J, with 9 bases in between. Germline CDR1 and CDR2: SGHTA and FQGNSA. The CDR3 runs 13 residues. The CDR3 nucleotides are TGTGCCAGCAGGAGACCTCTCACCGGGGAGCTGTTTTTT. Translated: CASRRPLTGELFF.

This clonotype is medium-sized. The CDR3 DNA reads TGTGCCAGCAGCGTCGGGACTAGTCAAATCGATGAGCAGTTCTTC. It is translated as CASSVGTSQIDEQFF. The chain carries TRBV9 and TRBJ2-1; 8 bases agree with TRBD2. The CDR3 is 15 residues long. Unmatched junction bases numbered 9, after V lost 2 bases and J lost 8 bases. Germline V CDR1 and CDR2: SGDLS, YYNGEE.